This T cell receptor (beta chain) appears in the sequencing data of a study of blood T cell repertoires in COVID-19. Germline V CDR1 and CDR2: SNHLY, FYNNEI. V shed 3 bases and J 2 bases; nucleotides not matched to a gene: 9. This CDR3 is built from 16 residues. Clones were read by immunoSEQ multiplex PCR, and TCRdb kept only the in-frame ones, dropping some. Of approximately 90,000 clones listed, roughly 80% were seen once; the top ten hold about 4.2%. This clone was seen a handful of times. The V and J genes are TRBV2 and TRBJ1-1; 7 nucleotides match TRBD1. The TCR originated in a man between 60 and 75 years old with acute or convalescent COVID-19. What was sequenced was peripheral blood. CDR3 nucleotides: TGTGCCAGCAGTGAGGTCGAGACAGGGATCAACACTGAAGCTTTCTTT. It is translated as CASSEVETGINTEAFF.